This T cell receptor beta chain was recorded in a study of T-cell memory formation after mild COVID-19. This clonotype was counted ten times or more. Its antigen is not known. General observations from the study: The SARS-CoV-2 specificity of second-wave clones reaching peak at day 37 remained unverified.

TCRdb redid the calling of the 5' RACE reads with MiXCR, one entry per CDR3 protein. The table includes under 35,000 distinct CDR3 sequences, more than 15% detected once. The CDR3 covers 14 residues. The germline gives CDR1 DFQATT, CDR2 SNEGSKA (reference sequence). The ends were cut back, 4 bases at V and 4 bases at J, with 14 bases in the middle. This chain uses TRBV20-1 with TRBJ2-1; possible D gene TRBD2, 6 bases. The sequencing sample was made of PBMCs or a T cell subset sorted from them (not recorded which). The source is an adult who had mild COVID-19 (a few samples of this study predate the infection). Cell type and time point are not known. The CDR3 region has the DNA TGCAGTGCTAATGTTCGCGGGATTTACAATGAGCAGTTCTTC. It yields the protein CSANVRGIYNEQFF.